The 29 T cell receptor beta chains below were found in one sample sequenced in a study of cytomegalovirus exposure and HLA in healthy donors. Both 60 Vbeta primers and 13 Jbeta primers went into the PCR. Here immunoSEQ multiplex PCR was the method, and the copy in TCRdb shows in-frame clones only, minus some. The data hold tens of thousands of clones, with about 80% observed a single time. What was sequenced was PBMCs. Receptors originate from a man aged 50 to 60 in good health and CMV-seronegative.

In its sample, this clone was seen once. V gene TRBV7-2 combines with J gene TRBJ2-5, with a tentative D call TRBD2 (7 bases). The V end was cut by 7 bases, the J end by 4 bases, with 19 bases between. The CDR3 is 15 amino acids. Looked up from germline, CDR1 is SGHTA and CDR2 is FQGNSA. This chain's CDR3 is CASTPQARGAETQYF. CDR3 DNA sequence: TGTGCCAGCACCCCCCAAGCCCGGGGGGCAGAGACCCAGTACTTC.

The chain links TRBV7-8 to TRBJ1-3; 10 bases agree with TRBD1. In germline, CDR1 is SGHVS, CDR2 FQNEAQ. V shed 4 bases, J shed 2 bases, and the junction held 5 bases outside the gene matches. CDR3 length equals 16 residues. The CDR3 DNA reads as TGTGCCAGCAGCTCGACGGGACAGGGGACTGGAAACACCATATATTTT. The encoded protein is CASSSTGQGTGNTIYF.

This clone has only one observation. V gene TRBV19 combines with J gene TRBJ2-6; tentatively, D is TRBD1 (6 bases). This CDR3 spans 15 amino acids. CDR1 is LNHDA, CDR2 SQIVND, per germline (reference sequence). Trimming cost V 6 bases and J 0 bases, with 9 bases left between them. The chain's CDR3 is CASRGHNSGANVLTF. The CDR3, as DNA: TGTGCCAGTAGGGGACACAACTCTGGGGCCAACGTCCTGACTTTC.

V and J are TRBV2 and TRBJ2-6; the D is unclear. V gave up 3 bases and J gave up 2 bases, with 5 bases separating them. The CDR3 spans 14 residues. Germline V gene sequence: CDR1 SNHLY, CDR2 FYNNEI. CDR3 amino acids: CASSDTAGANVLTF. CDR3 nucleotide sequence: TGTGCCAGCAGTGACACAGCTGGGGCCAACGTCCTGACTTTC.

J is TRBJ2-7 and V is TRBV5-1, with D maybe TRBD1 (6 bases). V shed 2 bases and J shed 7 bases, with 10 bases lying between them. The CDR3 spans 12 residues. CDR1 is SGHRS and CDR2 is YFSETQ in the germline V gene. CDR3 coding DNA: TGCGCCAGCAGCTTTACAGGGCAAGAGCAGTACTTC. Its protein is CASSFTGQEQYF.

The chain combines TRBV7-2 with TRBJ2-1, with TRBD2 matching 8 bases. The CDR3 spans 17 residues. The junction had 8 bases not matched to a gene; V was cut back by 4 bases and J by 0 bases. Looked up from germline, CDR1 is SGHTA and CDR2 is FQGNSA. The CDR3: CASSWFSGAYSYNEQFF. The CDR3 DNA follows: TGTGCCAGCAGCTGGTTTAGCGGGGCCTACTCCTACAATGAGCAGTTCTTC. The full variable domain, completed using reference TRBV7-2 and TRBJ2-1, is GAGVSQSPSNKVTEKGKDVELRCDPISGHTALYWYRQSLGQGLEFLIYFQGNSAPDKSGLPSDRFSAERTGGSVSTLTIQRTQQEDSAVYLCASSWFSGAYSYNEQFFGPGTRLTVL.

This chain uses TRBV7-3 with TRBJ2-1; 7 bases agree with TRBD1. Germline-derived CDR1 and CDR2 are SGHTA and FQGTGA. The junction had 11 bases not matched to a gene; V was cut back by 5 bases and J by 7 bases. The CDR3 length is 15 residues. The CDR3 coding sequence is TGTGCCAGCAGCCCGAGGACAGGTTATGGTAATGAGCAGTTCTTC. Translated, it gives CASSPRTGYGNEQFF.

The gene calls are TRBV25-1 and TRBJ1-1; D is undetermined. In germline, CDR1 is MGHDK, CDR2 SYGVNS. The CDR3 length is 13 residues. V lost 3 bases, J lost 0 bases, and 5 bases lay in between. The CDR3 DNA follows: TGTGCCAGCAGTGAGCGGGTGAACACTGAAGCTTTCTTT. It encodes CASSERVNTEAFF.

CDR3 loop: CASSTRTGPGTDTQYF. The CDR3 DNA follows: TGTGCCAGTAGTACACGGACAGGTCCGGGGACAGATACGCAGTATTTT. The chain employs TRBV19 and TRBJ2-3, with 7 bases fitting TRBD1. CDR1 is LNHDA and CDR2 is SQIVND in the germline V gene (reference sequence). V was pared by 4 bases and J by 3 bases, with 10 bases of the junction left unmatched. The CDR3 totals 16 residues.

CDR3 in amino acids: CASSLGPSGGADTQYF. In DNA, the CDR3 is TGTGCCAGCAGCTTAGGCCCCAGCGGGGGTGCAGATACGCAGTATTTT. This chain links TRBV7-2 with TRBJ2-3; 8 nucleotides line up with TRBD2. The length of the CDR3 is 16 residues. Germline CDR1 and CDR2: SGHTA and FQGNSA. J gave up 4 bases and V 1 base, and 7 bases lay outside the gene matches.

V gene TRBV13 combines with J gene TRBJ2-1, with TRBD2 identical over 11 bases. Trimming cost V 5 bases and J 4 bases; bases outside gene matches: 7. The CDR3 contains 16 residues. Germline V gives CDR1 PRHDT, CDR2 FYEKMQ (reference sequence). CDR3 amino acids: CASSPGLAGFYNEQFF. Here the CDR3 DNA reads TGTGCCAGCAGCCCAGGACTAGCGGGTTTTTACAATGAGCAGTTCTTC.

This sequence joins TRBV20-1 and TRBJ2-7; D ambiguous. The CDR3 is 10 residues long. Trimming cost V 5 bases and J 3 bases, with 5 bases left between them. Germline V gene data show CDR1 as DFQATT and CDR2 as SNEGSKA (reference sequence). The CDR3 DNA reads TGCAGTGCTGAGAGCTACGAGCAGTACTTC. Protein product: CSAESYEQYF.

The chain is built from TRBV28 and TRBJ1-5; D perhaps matches TRBD1 (6 bases). The CDR3 is 15 amino acids. V was clipped by 5 bases and J by 5 bases, with 16 bases between them. CDR1 and CDR2 (germline): MDHEN, SYDVKM. CDR3 DNA: TGTGCCAGCAGTCTCGGGGGGCAGCCCCATCAGCCCCAGCATTTT. This translates into CASSLGGQPHQPQHF.

The CDR3 DNA follows: TGTGCCAGCAGCTCGGGACAGGGGATCCTCACCTTC. This sequence encodes CASSSGQGILTF. The chain recombines TRBV5-6 with TRBJ1-2, with 10 bases identical to TRBD1. V was pared by 3 bases and J by 13 bases, with 6 bases of the junction left unmatched. Germline CDR1 is SGHDT and CDR2 is YYEEEE. The CDR3 has 12 residues. Based on the CDR3 plus reference TRBV5-6 and TRBJ1-2, the full variable domain is DAGVTQSPTHLIKTRGQQVTLRCSPKSGHDTVSWYQQALGQGPQFIFQYYEEEERQRGNFPDRFSGHQFPNYSSELNVNALLLGDSALYLCASSSGQGILTFGSGTRLTVV.

The V and J genes are TRBV5-1 and TRBJ2-3; D perhaps matches TRBD2 (7 bases). The CDR3 sequence is 18 residues long. The V and J ends lost 1 base and 4 bases respectively, with 22 bases between them. Germline V CDR1 and CDR2: SGHRS, YFSETQ. The CDR3 DNA reads as TGCGCCAGCAGCTTGAATGGCCGGGGGGCCCCAGTGGCAGATACGCAGTATTTT. It encodes CASSLNGRGAPVADTQYF. Together with reference TRBV5-1 and TRBJ2-3, the CDR3 gives the full variable domain: KAGVTQTPRYLIKTRGQQVTLSCSPISGHRSVSWYQQTPGQGLQFLFEYFSETQRNKGNFPGRFSGRQFSNSRSEMNVSTLELGDSALYLCASSLNGRGAPVADTQYFGPGTRLTVL.

This clone occurred once. The chain links TRBV11-2 to TRBJ2-7; 7 nucleotides align to TRBD1. Germline CDR1 SGHAT, CDR2 FQNNGV. The V and J ends lost 3 bases and 6 bases, in that order; junction bases with no gene match: 5. The CDR3 is made up of 13 amino acids. CDR3 sequence: CASSLSTGVEQYF. CDR3 in DNA: TGTGCCAGCAGCTTGAGTACAGGGGTCGAGCAGTACTTC.

The genes are TRBV5-1 and TRBJ1-1, with 11 bases fitting TRBD1. The germline V gene encodes CDR1 SGHRS and CDR2 YFSETQ. Germline trimming cut 4 bases from V and 5 bases from J; bases unmatched to any gene: 13. The CDR3 sequence is 17 residues long. CDR3 sequence reads: CASSRGRTGGRGTEAFF. The CDR3 bases are TGCGCCAGCAGCCGAGGGAGGACAGGGGGCCGGGGGACTGAAGCTTTCTTT. Full variable domain (outside the CDR3, taken from reference TRBV5-1 and TRBJ1-1): KAGVTQTPRYLIKTRGQQVTLSCSPISGHRSVSWYQQTPGQGLQFLFEYFSETQRNKGNFPGRFSGRQFSNSRSEMNVSTLELGDSALYLCASSRGRTGGRGTEAFFGQGTRLTVV.

This rearrangement joins TRBV28 to TRBJ2-5, with TRBD1 as a possible D gene (6 bases). The CDR3 has 16 amino acids. V was cut by 2 bases and J by 5 bases, with 18 bases left in between. The germline CDR1 and CDR2 sequences are MDHEN and SYDVKM. Here the CDR3 DNA reads TGTGCCAGCAGTTTACCCGGGACAAGGGAAAAGGAGACCCAGTACTTC. Amino acid sequence: CASSLPGTREKETQYF.

The chain recombines TRBV5-1 with TRBJ1-4, with 7 bases identical to TRBD1. J lost 3 bases, V lost 2 bases, and 7 bases had no gene match. The CDR3 runs to 16 residues. CDR1 and CDR2 (germline): SGHRS, YFSETQ. The CDR3 coding sequence is TGCGCCAGCAGCTTAGCCGACAGGGTCCCTAATGAAAAACTGTTTTTT. It encodes CASSLADRVPNEKLFF. Drawing the rest from reference TRBV5-1 and TRBJ1-4, the complete variable domain is KAGVTQTPRYLIKTRGQQVTLSCSPISGHRSVSWYQQTPGQGLQFLFEYFSETQRNKGNFPGRFSGRQFSNSRSEMNVSTLELGDSALYLCASSLADRVPNEKLFFGSGTQLSVL.

This rearrangement joins TRBV13 to TRBJ2-7; TRBD2 matches 9 bases. The length of the CDR3 is 18 residues. CDR1 and CDR2 from the germline V gene are PRHDT and FYEKMQ (reference sequence). V was clipped by 4 bases and J by 4 bases; unmatched bases: 17. The CDR3: CASSSYALPSGKLYEQYF. The CDR3 DNA is TGTGCCAGCAGCTCCTACGCCTTACCTAGCGGGAAGTTATACGAGCAGTACTTC.

The chain uses TRBV5-5 and TRBJ2-3; the match to TRBD2 covers 10 bases. The J segment lost 6 bases and the V segment lost 5 bases, leaving 9 bases of the junction unmatched. This CDR3 has 15 residues. Germline-derived CDR1 and CDR2 are SGHKS and YYEKEE (reference sequence). CDR3 bases: TGTGCCAGCAGTGGTAGCGGGGGGACTGGGGATACGCAGTATTTT. Protein product: CASSGSGGTGDTQYF.

The V call is TRBV5-1, the J call TRBJ2-7; 7 bases align to TRBD2. After removal of 0 bases from V and 2 bases from J, the junction contained 5 bases not matched to a gene. There are 15 residues in the CDR3. The germline V gene encodes CDR1 SGHRS and CDR2 YFSETQ. CDR3 sequence reads: CASSLALAATYEQYF. The CDR3 DNA reads as TGCGCCAGCAGCTTGGCGCTAGCGGCGACCTACGAGCAGTACTTC.

This clone was counted once. This rearrangement joins TRBV12-5 to TRBJ2-1; 12 bases map to TRBD1. V gave up 6 bases and J gave up 8 bases; unmatched junction bases: 5. The CDR3 loop spans 14 amino acids. Germline CDR1 is LGHNT and CDR2 is FRNRAP. The chain's CDR3 is CASGPGTGGDEQFF. The CDR3 nucleotides are TGTGCTAGTGGCCCCGGGACAGGGGGCGATGAGCAGTTCTTC.

V and J are TRBV6-1 and TRBJ1-5, with 9 bases matching TRBD1. Germline lookup yields CDR1 MNHNS and CDR2 SASEGT. Unmatched junction bases numbered 3, after V lost 6 bases and J lost 3 bases. The CDR3 has 14 amino acids. CDR3 DNA: TGTGCCAGCAGGGGGACAGGGCCCAATCAGCCCCAGCATTTT. This sequence encodes CASRGTGPNQPQHF.

The chain carries TRBV7-6 and TRBJ1-5; D is ambiguous. CDR1 is SGHVS, CDR2 FNYEAQ, per germline. V was trimmed by 4 bases and J by 4 bases, leaving 8 bases between them. The CDR3 length is 13 residues. DNA for the CDR3: TGTGCCAGCAGCTACCGGGGTAATCAGCCCCAGCATTTT. It encodes CASSYRGNQPQHF. Supplemented by reference TRBV7-6 and TRBJ1-5, the full variable domain reads GAGVSQSPRYKVTKRGQDVALRCDPISGHVSLYWYRQALGQGPEFLTYFNYEAQQDKSGLPNDRFSAERPEGSISTLTIQRTEQRDSAMYRCASSYRGNQPQHFGDGTRLSIL.

This rearrangement joins TRBV5-5 to TRBJ2-5, with 7 bases aligning to TRBD2. The trim removed 0 bases at V and 5 bases at J, leaving 4 bases unmatched. The CDR3 consists of 14 residues. From germline, CDR1 is SGHKS and CDR2 YYEKEE (reference sequence). The CDR3 DNA is TGTGCCAGCAGCTTGGTTGGGGGAGGGGAGACCCAGTACTTC. This gives the protein CASSLVGGGETQYF.

V is TRBV7-2 and J is TRBJ2-5, with D hard to call. The V end lost 2 bases, the J end lost 5 bases, and 6 bases lay between the germline ends. Germline V gives CDR1 SGHTA, CDR2 FQGNSA. The CDR3 contains 12 residues. In DNA form, the CDR3 reads TGTGCCAGCAGCTTATCCGCGGAGACCCAGTACTTC. This gives the protein CASSLSAETQYF.

The chain links TRBV5-8 to TRBJ2-5; weak D call: TRBD1 (6 bases). Trimming took off 4 bases at V and 2 bases at J, with 15 bases between the two ends. Germline V lookup: CDR1 SGHTS, CDR2 YDEGEE. The CDR3 consists of 15 residues. CDR3 DNA: TGTGCCAGCAGCAGGGGGTCCCAGGGGCAAGAGACCCAGTACTTC. It encodes CASSRGSQGQETQYF.

The J gene is TRBJ1-4, the V gene TRBV5-8; D might be TRBD1 (6 bases). V lost 1 base to trimming and J lost 7 bases, with 8 bases between them. Germline CDR1 reads SGHTS; CDR2 reads YDEGEE. The CDR3 loop spans 13 amino acids. The CDR3 nucleotides read TGTGCCAGCAGCTTGTTGGGGGCTGAAAAACTGTTTTTT. This gives the protein CASSLLGAEKLFF.